The clone carrying this T cell receptor (beta chain) turned up a few times. What it binds is not known. This entry belongs to a study of vaccination and CD4 T cells after COVID-19. Study in general: Investigators stimulated cells with overlapping spike peptides drawn from SARS-CoV-2, HCoV-NL63, HCoV-OC43 and HCoV-229E.

An Oncomine TCR Beta short-read assay was used to sequence the DNA from cultured CD4+ T cells. A single record per CDR3 protein comes from TCRdb applying MiXCR to the PCR reads. The data contain 20,000 to 30,000 distinct CDR3 sequences, around 28% of them singletons. Time point here: late sampling 161 to 241 days after vaccination in a few convalescent patients. As to treatment: approximately 9-day PBMC culture with coronavirus spike peptide pools or control peptides (ViraFEST assay). PBMC cultures, at under 2.5 million cells per well, received about 9.4 IU/ml IL-2 and around 9.6 ug/ml peptide pools. Germline-derived CDR1 and CDR2 are LNHDA and SQIVND (reference sequence). Trimming took 6 bases from V and 0 from J; bases not matched to a gene: 6. The CDR3 totals 15 residues.

This sequence was found in a human donor who had recovered from COVID-19. This sequence joins TRBV19 and TRBJ2-3; 7 bases fit TRBD1. The sequences come from CD4+ T cells from blood, cultured in vitro, collected about 7 months after SARS-CoV-2 vaccination. CDR3 residues: CASRRQGSSTDTQYF. CDR3 nucleotide sequence: TGTGCCAGTAGACGACAGGGCAGTAGCACAGATACGCAGTATTTT.